This TCR beta chain was sequenced during a study of early T cells in non-severe SARS-CoV-2 infection. For the study at large: Sequenced material consisted of bulk RNA (from unsorted whole blood), and chains were unpaired.

With regard to this clonotype: Its specificity is unknown.

Individual cDNA molecules were tagged with unique molecular identifiers, the study reported. TCRdb ran MiXCR on the 5' RACE reads and lists one entry per CDR3 protein. Altogether more than 25,000 distinct CDR3 sequences are present, approximately 6% being singletons, with the ten largest covering around 13%. Study-level points and caveats: Matching against VDJdb likely underestimated virus-specific expansions, favoring anti-spike CD8.

This clonotype was sampled from an adult who was a healthcare worker with PCR-confirmed SARS-CoV-2 infection or an uninfected control (not recorded which). The sequenced material came from whole blood.

CDR3 region: CASRDQGASNQPQHF. Written as DNA, the CDR3 is TGTGCCAGCAGGGATCAGGGGGCTAGCAATCAGCCCCAGCATTTT. V gene TRBV6-6 combines with J gene TRBJ1-5; 8 bases line up with TRBD1. The CDR3 length is 15 residues. V lost 6 bases, J lost 0 bases, and 4 bases stayed unmatched. CDR1 is MNHNY, CDR2 SVGAGI, per germline (reference sequence).